The 2 T cell receptor beta chains given below trace back to one sample, sequenced in a study of blood T cell repertoires in COVID-19. Some clones are missing from TCRdb's copy, which holds only in-frame ones; the method was immunoSEQ multiplex PCR. The sample includes a few hundred thousand clones, 80% to 90% of them seen just once. Sequences were obtained from PBMCs or T cells enriched from blood (not recorded which). These receptor sequences come from a man younger than 40 who had recovered from COVID-19.

The chain combines TRBV19 with TRBJ1-2, with 8 bases lining up with TRBD1. The J segment lost 0 bases and the V segment lost 4 bases, leaving 4 bases of the junction unmatched. Germline V lookup: CDR1 LNHDA, CDR2 SQIVND (reference sequence). The CDR3 extends over 15 amino acids. CDR3 protein: CASSNVDRANYGYTF. CDR3 sequence (DNA): TGTGCCAGTAGTAACGTGGACAGGGCTAACTATGGCTACACCTTC.

The J gene is TRBJ1-4, the V gene TRBV9, with 8 bases aligning to TRBD1. V lost 4 bases, J lost 6 bases, and 8 bases stayed unmatched. The CDR3 contains 15 residues. Germline assignment: CDR1 SGDLS and CDR2 YYNGEE. CDR3 in amino acids: CASSRVAGGDEKLFF. The CDR3 bases are TGTGCCAGCAGCAGAGTGGCAGGGGGCGATGAAAAACTGTTTTTT.